This T cell receptor beta chain was observed in a study of blood T cell repertoires in COVID-19. The V gene's germline CDR1 is SQVTM and CDR2 ANQGSEA. The CDR3 totals 13 residues. V lost 7 bases and J 6 bases, leaving 18 bases between the germline ends. This table comes from immunoSEQ multiplex PCR, and its TCRdb copy is limited to in-frame clones, with some not included. The sample has 93,000 or so clones, 87% seen once. The source is a human donor in a cohort sampled during active COVID-19. V usage is TRBV29-1 and J usage is TRBJ1-1; weak D call: TRBD1 (5 bases). Sequencing was carried out using peripheral blood. The CDR3 DNA sequence: TGCAGCGCTCCTGGCAGGGACTACCCTGAAGCTTTCTTT. Encoded protein: CSAPGRDYPEAFF.